Following are 6 T cell receptor beta chains from one sample sequenced in a study of cytomegalovirus exposure and HLA in healthy donors. Produced via immunoSEQ multiplex PCR; TCRdb's table is partial and in-frame only. The data hold tens of thousands of clones, with about 89% observed a single time. The sequenced sample consisted of PBMCs. These receptors originate from a woman under 30 in good health and CMV-seronegative.

The chain recombines TRBV15 with TRBJ2-6; 7 bases are shared with TRBD1. V lost 3 bases to trimming and J lost 0 bases; unmatched junction nucleotides: 8. The CDR3 is 18 residues long. Germline lookup yields CDR1 LNHNV and CDR2 YYDKDF (reference sequence). The CDR3 DNA follows: TGTGCCACCAGCAGCATCGACAGGGCGACCTCTGGGGCCAACGTCCTGACTTTC. This encodes CATSSIDRATSGANVLTF.

The genes are TRBV5-8 and TRBJ2-7; 9 bases match TRBD1. Germline-derived CDR1 and CDR2 are SGHTS and YDEGEE. The CDR3 contains 14 residues. Trimming removed 4 bases from V and 5 bases from J; junction bases left unmatched: 7. CDR3 in DNA: TGTGCCAGCAGCCTGAGGGGGACAGGGAACGAGCAGTACTTC. Translation: CASSLRGTGNEQYF.

The chain has TRBV2 and TRBJ2-7; TRBD2 might be the D (6 bases). Germline V CDR1 and CDR2: SNHLY, FYNNEI. This CDR3 comprises 13 residues. V lost 8 bases, J lost 0 bases, and 11 bases lay in between. The CDR3 sequence: CASGGDGSYEQYF. The CDR3 nucleotides are TGTGCCAGCGGCGGGGACGGCTCCTACGAGCAGTACTTC.

The chain couples TRBV7-9 to TRBJ2-1; 9 bases map to TRBD2. Germline V gives CDR1 SEHNR, CDR2 FQNEAQ (reference sequence). Trimming took 3 bases from V and 4 from J; bases not matched to a gene: 4. This CDR3 is built from 15 residues. The CDR3 nucleotides are TGTGCCAGCAGCTTCCTAGCGGGACAGTACAATGAGCAGTTCTTC. Its protein product is CASSFLAGQYNEQFF.

The chain couples TRBV6-1 to TRBJ1-5, with 10 bases identical to TRBD1. Germline CDR1 reads MNHNS; CDR2 reads SASEGT. The CDR3 loop spans 14 amino acids. J lost 9 bases, V lost 5 bases, and 7 bases had no gene match. The CDR3 reads CASSWTGGFWPQHF. CDR3 sequence (DNA): TGTGCCAGCAGTTGGACAGGGGGTTTTTGGCCCCAGCATTTT.

V usage is TRBV23-1 and J usage is TRBJ1-4; D ambiguous. TRBV23-1 is an open reading frame whose function is uncertain. The CDR3 loop spans 14 amino acids. The ends were cut back, 2 bases at V and 0 bases at J, with 4 bases in the middle. As DNA, the CDR3 is TGCGCCAGCAGTCAAGACACAACTAATGAAAAACTGTTTTTT. It encodes CASSQDTTNEKLFF.